These T cell receptor beta chains were read from a single sample in a study of human T cells and chemical hapten exposure. Using its own MiXCR run on the RACE reads, TCRdb lists one record per CDR3 protein. The repertoire holds over 300,000 distinct CDR3 sequences, with 4.5% to 5.5% as singletons. The sample in question was whole blood, obtained in connection with sensitization to the hapten diphenylcyclopropenone (DPC). Receptor source: a woman aged 45 to 65 with alopecia areata. Some clones in this sample may be carry-over from other donors' samples. Each CDR3 is given with its conserved first and last residue. The order of the fields is V gene, J gene, CDR3 protein.

v_gene: TRBV20-1
j_gene: TRBJ2-2
CDR3aa: CSARDLDRADTGELFF

v_gene: TRBV5-4
j_gene: TRBJ2-7
CDR3aa: CASSFCWDRRPECRYEQYF

v_gene: TRBV5-6
j_gene: TRBJ2-3
CDR3aa: CASSLALRLDTQYF

v_gene: TRBV12-3/TRBV12-4
j_gene: TRBJ1-5
CDR3aa: CASSSRVFDQPQHF

v_gene: TRBV2
j_gene: TRBJ2-1
CDR3aa: CATQPSLGNEQFF

v_gene: TRBV24-1
j_gene: TRBJ1-5
CDR3aa: CATSAQHSNQPQHF

v_gene: TRBV20-1
j_gene: TRBJ1-5
CDR3aa: CSATGIQAYSNQPQHF

v_gene: TRBV29-1
j_gene: TRBJ2-3
CDR3aa: CSVVVRFKSDTQYF

v_gene: TRBV3-1
j_gene: TRBJ1-2
CDR3aa: CASSQDRLGGMNYGYTF

v_gene: TRBV5-1
j_gene: TRBJ2-3
CDR3aa: CASSAAMADTQYF

v_gene: TRBV19
j_gene: TRBJ2-1
CDR3aa: CASSLKAGGYNEQFF

v_gene: TRBV11-2
j_gene: TRBJ1-1
CDR3aa: CASRKLPGTEAFF

v_gene: TRBV9
j_gene: TRBJ2-5
CDR3aa: CASSVATGQQETQYF

v_gene: TRBV10-2
j_gene: TRBJ2-1
CDR3aa: CASSVSSLDIDEQFF

v_gene: TRBV4-1
j_gene: TRBJ1-2
CDR3aa: CASSQEWYLFGYGYTF

v_gene: TRBV28
j_gene: TRBJ2-3
CDR3aa: CASPSPGQSSTDTQYF

v_gene: TRBV20-1
j_gene: TRBJ2-7
CDR3aa: CSARDVQHRYEQYF

v_gene: TRBV10-3
j_gene: TRBJ2-7
CDR3aa: CAISRDSAYEQYF

v_gene: TRBV7-8
j_gene: TRBJ1-2
CDR3aa: CASSPHWRLHYGYTF

v_gene: TRBV7-2
j_gene: TRBJ2-3
CDR3aa: CASSTRVTDTQYF

v_gene: TRBV5-6
j_gene: TRBJ1-6
CDR3aa: CASSVPQGLSSSPLHF

v_gene: TRBV7-6
j_gene: TRBJ1-5
CDR3aa: CASSLDLGSPQHF

v_gene: TRBV2
j_gene: TRBJ2-1
CDR3aa: CASMYSYNEQFF

v_gene: TRBV29-1
j_gene: TRBJ2-3
CDR3aa: CSVEPGPRGTDTQYF

v_gene: TRBV14
j_gene: TRBJ2-1
CDR3aa: CASSPPQGARNEQFF

v_gene: TRBV4-1
j_gene: TRBJ2-1
CDR3aa: CASSQVGRILSDEQFF

v_gene: TRBV7-9
j_gene: TRBJ2-7
CDR3aa: CASSLIRQGRGEQYF

v_gene: TRBV28
j_gene: TRBJ2-3
CDR3aa: CASSSPGGGSTDTQYF

v_gene: TRBV3-1
j_gene: TRBJ2-3
CDR3aa: CASSAKTSGYTQYF

v_gene: TRBV18
j_gene: TRBJ1-1
CDR3aa: CASSPSGRVNTEAFF

v_gene: TRBV28
j_gene: TRBJ2-3
CDR3aa: CASSLFGEGTDTQYF

v_gene: TRBV12-3/TRBV12-4
j_gene: TRBJ2-7
CDR3aa: CASSSGAPYEQYF

v_gene: TRBV6-2/TRBV6-3
j_gene: TRBJ1-2
CDR3aa: CASSYLDRGGGYTF

v_gene: TRBV24-1
j_gene: TRBJ1-6
CDR3aa: CATRMNRQRFWGNSPLHF

v_gene: TRBV20-1
j_gene: TRBJ1-5
CDR3aa: CSARDYRTGGQVQPQHF

v_gene: TRBV6-1
j_gene: TRBJ1-1
CDR3aa: CASYRGLQNTEAFF

v_gene: TRBV28
j_gene: TRBJ2-7
CDR3aa: CASSPVMGGAGSYEQYF

v_gene: TRBV28
j_gene: TRBJ2-1
CDR3aa: CATELNEQFF

v_gene: TRBV12-3/TRBV12-4
j_gene: TRBJ2-7
CDR3aa: CASSFGQLSYEQYF

v_gene: TRBV5-1
j_gene: TRBJ2-3
CDR3aa: CASSSGRLDTQYF